The sequence of this TCR beta chain was determined in a study of blood T cell repertoires in COVID-19 (TCRdb year 2020). As for the study more broadly: Samples covering the acute and convalescent phases of COVID-19 were provided by collaborators in the United States, Italy and Spain. The material from the prospective study consisted of cDNA or gDNA derived from T cells, B-cell-depleted T cells, or PBMCs. Subjects who had been exposed to COVID-19, were actively infected with it, or had recovered from it provided the deeply sampled blood TCRbeta repertoires that made up the dataset. The repertoires were released in a freely available public database meant as a resource for research on the immune response to SARS-CoV-2. The samples were drawn from the first 160 participants of the ongoing ImmuneRACE study and from 1,254 subjects provided by 6 global collaborators. A de-identified subject ID, COVID-19 status, age in years and sex were almost always included in the sample metadata. Where available, HLA class I and class II types were taken from metadata supplied by the sample provider and were not determined by assay-based typing. The full study reports these points: The quantity of clinical and demographic metadata differed by source and by participant and was supplied without curation.

Reading from cysteine to phenylalanine, the CDR3 counts 17 amino acids. The entry retains the CDR3 DNA only, 51 bases that are in frame from base 1. Trimming costs V 2 bases and J 0 bases, and their ends lie 11 bases apart. Per the germline V gene, ENHRY is the CDR1 and SYGVKD is the CDR2. A note on this clone: It lacks a known antigen. No qualities accompany the bases; no much larger clone lies one base away.

TCRbeta CDR3 regions were amplified from genomic DNA using the immunoSEQ Assay, a bias-controlled multiplex PCR. The authors processed their data as follows. The number of nucleated cells in each sample was estimated by amplification of reference gene primers within the assay. Sequence reads were collapsed and filtered to measure the absolute abundance of every unique TCRbeta CDR3 rearrangement. For each sample, productive Simpson clonality was calculated as the square root of Simpson's diversity index across productive rearrangements. Drawn from immuneACCESS, this table holds only the in-frame rearrangements with V and J called that TCRdb kept. Clones are partly lost; checked studies trace under half to an unresolved V gene and leave the rest unexplained. V and J calls and clone size are copied from that table; D and trimming were computed from the DNA. This sample is represented by over 95,000 clones; 84% of them were singletons. The ten largest clones capture 15% to 20% of the sample.

Each collaborating institution followed its own protocols to collect whole blood in K2EDTA tubes. Collaborator samples were shipped for TCRbeta analysis as frozen whole blood, isolated PBMCs, or DNA extracted from either sample type. The TCR originated in a woman in her fifties or sixties with acute or convalescent COVID-19. The rearrangement combines TRBV10-3 with TRBJ2-6; TRBD2 might be the D gene, on 5 matching bases. Source material: peripheral blood. The CDR3 corresponds to CAISEQPGSSGANVLTF. The DNA is as follows: TGTGCCATCAGTGAGCAGCCGGGGTCCTCTGGGGCCAACGTCCTGACTTTC.